This is a list of T cell receptor beta chains from one sample in a study of cytomegalovirus exposure and HLA in healthy donors. Produced via immunoSEQ multiplex PCR; TCRdb's table is partial and in-frame only. The sample lists under 150,000 clones; 55% to 75% were seen once. The sample was PBMCs. These receptors were obtained from a young man in good health and CMV-seropositive. Each CDR3 is given with its conserved first and last residue. The order of the fields is CDR3 protein, D gene, V gene. D genes are given only for firm matches.

CDR3 protein: CASSVLQGAGELFF
D gene: TRBD1
V gene: TRBV6-4

CDR3 protein: CASSGGLPGYTF
D gene: .
V gene: TRBV6-5

CDR3 protein: CASSGWTPVSYNEQFF
D gene: .
V gene: TRBV6-1

CDR3 protein: CAISEAGSGTEAFF
D gene: .
V gene: TRBV10-3

CDR3 protein: CASSFFRGGTYEQYF
D gene: .
V gene: TRBV5-1

CDR3 protein: CASSLGTGASEPHEQYF
D gene: TRBD1
V gene: TRBV5-1

CDR3 protein: CASSALDRGAGANVLTF
D gene: TRBD1
V gene: TRBV5-8

CDR3 protein: CASSVGGRALNEQFF
D gene: TRBD2
V gene: TRBV9

CDR3 protein: CASTQGLAGADTQYF
D gene: TRBD2
V gene: TRBV2

CDR3 protein: CASSLNSIASSYNEQFF
D gene: .
V gene: TRBV5-1

CDR3 protein: CASSLGDRVGDTQYF
D gene: TRBD1
V gene: TRBV13

CDR3 protein: CASSLSTSGKRNEQFF
D gene: TRBD2
V gene: TRBV28

CDR3 protein: CASSLTQGADYGYTF
D gene: TRBD1
V gene: TRBV5-1

CDR3 protein: CASRYRDTLYEQYF
D gene: .
V gene: TRBV5-6

CDR3 protein: CASSTQANEKLFF
D gene: .
V gene: TRBV19

CDR3 protein: CATSRAFGSSYEQYF
D gene: .
V gene: TRBV15

CDR3 protein: CASSQDTSGNYEQYF
D gene: TRBD2
V gene: TRBV4-1

CDR3 protein: CASTRGRGDLNEQFF
D gene: .
V gene: TRBV6-1

CDR3 protein: CATSRIDREGSGYTF
D gene: TRBD1
V gene: TRBV15

CDR3 protein: CASSYRFEQYF
D gene: .
V gene: TRBV6-5

CDR3 protein: CASSLSNFPFYNEQFF
D gene: .
V gene: TRBV27

CDR3 protein: CALSAGVGTEAFF
D gene: .
V gene: TRBV10-3

CDR3 protein: CASSPLAGSSSTDTQYF
D gene: TRBD2
V gene: TRBV4-3

CDR3 protein: CASSLWTGGHNEQFF
D gene: TRBD1
V gene: TRBV28

CDR3 protein: CASSQDGWPSAAYNEQFF
D gene: .
V gene: TRBV4-1

CDR3 protein: CSARPNTGQFF
D gene: .
V gene: TRBV20-1

CDR3 protein: CASSPAGIYGYTF
D gene: .
V gene: TRBV18

CDR3 protein: CSVGGDRGDYGYTF
D gene: TRBD1
V gene: TRBV29-1

CDR3 protein: CASSLGTSGSSTYEQYF
D gene: TRBD2
V gene: TRBV5-4

CDR3 protein: CASSFGQGVSYGYTF
D gene: TRBD1
V gene: TRBV5-6

CDR3 protein: CASTLTLASPYF
D gene: .
V gene: TRBV6-1

CDR3 protein: CSVDSGPVQETQYF
D gene: TRBD2
V gene: TRBV29-1

CDR3 protein: CASTSAGNYGYTF
D gene: .
V gene: TRBV25-1

CDR3 protein: CASSLALGAISYEQYF
D gene: .
V gene: TRBV5-1

CDR3 protein: CASSSGRGETQYF
D gene: TRBD2
V gene: TRBV6-1

CDR3 protein: CASSIFGRETQYF
D gene: .
V gene: TRBV2

CDR3 protein: CASSPGTGVEQYF
D gene: TRBD1
V gene: TRBV5-1

CDR3 protein: CASSLVELTDTQYF
D gene: .
V gene: TRBV5-1

CDR3 protein: CASSFMGPYEQYF
D gene: .
V gene: TRBV2

CDR3 protein: CASSPAGRGDTGELFF
D gene: .
V gene: TRBV5-1

CDR3 protein: CASSPGGTGGYEQYF
D gene: TRBD1
V gene: TRBV4-2

CDR3 protein: CASSYSGTGTEAFF
D gene: TRBD1
V gene: TRBV6-5

CDR3 protein: CASSAGQGATNEQFF
D gene: TRBD1
V gene: TRBV5-6

CDR3 protein: CASSEHSALPAFF
D gene: .
V gene: TRBV2